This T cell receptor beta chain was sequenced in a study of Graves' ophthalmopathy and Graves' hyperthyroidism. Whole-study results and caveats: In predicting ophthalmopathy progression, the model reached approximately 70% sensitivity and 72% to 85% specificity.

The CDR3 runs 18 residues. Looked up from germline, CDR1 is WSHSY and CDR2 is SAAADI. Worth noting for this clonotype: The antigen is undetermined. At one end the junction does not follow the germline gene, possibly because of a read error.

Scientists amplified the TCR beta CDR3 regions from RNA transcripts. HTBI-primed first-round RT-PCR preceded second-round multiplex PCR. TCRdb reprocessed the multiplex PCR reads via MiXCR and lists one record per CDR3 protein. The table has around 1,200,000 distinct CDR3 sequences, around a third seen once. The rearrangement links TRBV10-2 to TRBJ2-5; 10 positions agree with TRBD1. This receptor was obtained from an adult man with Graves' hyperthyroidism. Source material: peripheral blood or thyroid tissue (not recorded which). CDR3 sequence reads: CACSATIHGQGDQETQYF. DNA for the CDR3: TGCGCCTGCAGTGCTACGATCCACGGACAGGGGGACCAAGAGACCCAGTACTTC.